The clone carrying this TCR beta chain was recorded many times. The antigen is unknown. This sample is drawn from a study of human T cells and chemical hapten exposure. Regarding the study as a whole: The study found that PT1 expanded TCR counts correlated positively with patch test score. Because they had alopecia, donors may respond immunologically unlike healthy people.

As for time point: patch test 1, 2 weeks after DPC sensitization. The treatment here: therapeutic diphenylcyclopropenone sensitization with weekly scalp DPC. TCRdb re-derived calls from the RACE reads in MiXCR, one entry per CDR3 protein. The repertoire holds around 340,000 distinct CDR3 sequences, with around 7% as singletons. The CDR3 has 12 residues. Trimming removed 10 bases from V and 6 bases from J; junction bases left unmatched: 4. CDR1 and CDR2 from the germline V gene are ENHRY and SYGVKD. The material sequenced was whole blood, taken in connection with sensitization to the hapten diphenylcyclopropenone (DPC). This receptor was taken from a woman between 18 and 30 years old with alopecia areata. Some clones in this sample may be carry-over from other donors' samples. The chain couples TRBV10-3 to TRBJ2-1; TRBD1 matches at 9 bases. The CDR3, as DNA: TGTGCCACCGGACAGGGGCGCAATGAGCAGTTCTTC. Encoded protein: CATGQGRNEQFF.